This is a list of T cell receptor beta chains from one sample in a study of blood T cells in healthy people across ages. TCRdb re-derived calls from the 5' RACE reads in MiXCR, one entry per CDR3 protein. This table has some 1.6 million distinct CDR3 sequences, around 35% appearing once. The sequenced sample was blood. The source of these receptors is a woman in her 30s in good health. The conserved cysteine and the conserved F or W are not part of the CDR3 here.

j_call: TRBJ2-3
v_call: TRBV7-2
cdr3_aa: ASSSTPVGSDTQY

j_call: TRBJ2-1
v_call: TRBV18
cdr3_aa: ASSANSGGFYNEQF

j_call: TRBJ2-1
v_call: TRBV20-1
cdr3_aa: SAPPASLIYNEQF

j_call: TRBJ2-3
v_call: TRBV9
cdr3_aa: ASSVGTATTDTQY

j_call: TRBJ1-6
v_call: TRBV9
cdr3_aa: ASSPRGGDSPLH

j_call: TRBJ2-5
v_call: TRBV3-1
cdr3_aa: ASSHSGGQETQY

j_call: TRBJ1-2
v_call: TRBV6-1
cdr3_aa: ASSETGGIHGYT

j_call: TRBJ1-6
v_call: TRBV4-1
cdr3_aa: ASSQVMGLGNSPLH

j_call: TRBJ2-3
v_call: TRBV12-3/TRBV12-4
cdr3_aa: ASRRVGADTQY

j_call: TRBJ2-1
v_call: TRBV4-1
cdr3_aa: ASSLQTSGYYNEQF

j_call: TRBJ2-5
v_call: TRBV7-9
cdr3_aa: ASTAYGVEETQY

j_call: TRBJ2-1
v_call: TRBV3-1
cdr3_aa: ASSIRGTDEQF

j_call: TRBJ1-6
v_call: TRBV4-1
cdr3_aa: ASSLETVNSPLH